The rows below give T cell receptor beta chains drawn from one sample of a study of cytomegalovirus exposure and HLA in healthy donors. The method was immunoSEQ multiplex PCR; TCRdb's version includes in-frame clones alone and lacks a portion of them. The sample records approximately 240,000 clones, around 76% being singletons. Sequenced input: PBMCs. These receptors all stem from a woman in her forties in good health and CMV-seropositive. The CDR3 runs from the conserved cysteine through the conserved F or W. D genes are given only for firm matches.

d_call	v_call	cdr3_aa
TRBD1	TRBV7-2	CASSLVGTGTTEAFF
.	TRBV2	CASNPGGGETQYF
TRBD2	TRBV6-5	CASSYSLAGTDTQYF
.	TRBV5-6	CASSYQGFSLSYEQYF
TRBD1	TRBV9	CASSVEWTGPYNEQFF
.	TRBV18	CASSQTTTSRYNQPQHF
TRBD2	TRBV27	CASSRSLPGLGYEQYF
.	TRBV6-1	CASSGGRSANYGYTF
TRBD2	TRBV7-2	CASSFASGYTDTQYF
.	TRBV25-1	CASSDADSYGYTF
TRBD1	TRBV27	CASSLRGREQYF
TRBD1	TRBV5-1	CASSTGVVQETQYF
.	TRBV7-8	CASSPTGRRAQGDTQYF
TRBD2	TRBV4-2	CASSQERGRGGEQFF
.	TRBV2	CASSEIPGETQYF
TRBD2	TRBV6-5	CASSTGLAATDTQYF
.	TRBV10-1	CASSESLGRGGEQFF
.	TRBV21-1	CASSKAGIDRGIRSETQYF
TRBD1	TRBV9	CASSSRTGTVGNTIYF
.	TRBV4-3	CASSQDRRGYEQYF
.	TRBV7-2	CASSLDRSYEQYF
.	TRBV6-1	CASIKSGSPAYEQYF
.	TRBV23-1	CASSHFLPPNTEAFF
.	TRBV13	CASSSAGLPTYEQYF
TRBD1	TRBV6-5	CASSYSGTGSNQPQHF
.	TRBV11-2	CASSRYTDTQYF
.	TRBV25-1	CASRAGLSGYTF
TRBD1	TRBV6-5	CASTYQSGGYGYTF
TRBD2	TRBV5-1	CASSPLGLAGRETQYF
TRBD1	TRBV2	CASTRDRGETEAFF
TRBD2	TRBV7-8	CASSFSGGPSDTQYF
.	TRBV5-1	CASSLYDSSYEQYF
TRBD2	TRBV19	CASSTPSGNRDTQYF
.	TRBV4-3	CASSQNIRTAGNTIYF
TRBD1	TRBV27	CASNRGDRNYGYTF
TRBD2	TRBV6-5	CASSYTSGSYEQYF
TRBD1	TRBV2	CASSEGSEEDRGLGQYF
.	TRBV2	CASRPSGQETQYF
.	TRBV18	CASSPPFTSDTQYF
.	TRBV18	CASSQVSGEPQHF
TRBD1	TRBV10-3	CASRQGANEKLFF
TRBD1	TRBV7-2	CASSSLGQGNTEAFF
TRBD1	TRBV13	CASSPSRSTGRKNSPLHF
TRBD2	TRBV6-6	CASSRGVASYNEQFF
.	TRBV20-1	CSAKLVNEQFF
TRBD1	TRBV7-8	CASRPQPGQGSDGYTF
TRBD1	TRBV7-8	CASSYRDRGLAGNTIYF
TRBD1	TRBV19	CASSTKGARGPNQPQHF
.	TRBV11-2	CASSLDLDRKAFF
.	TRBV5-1	CASSLSGRDTQYF
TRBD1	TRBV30	CAWSVYFGTGSSGYTF
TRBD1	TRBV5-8	CASSLGQGAWYGYTF
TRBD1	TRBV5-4	CASSLVGQPYEQYF
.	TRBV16	CASSQFDTSYEQYF
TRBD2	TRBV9	CASSAQGAGVADTQYF